This T cell receptor beta chain is drawn from a study of blood T cells in healthy people across ages. The CDR3 covers 15 residues. Germline CDR1 is MGHDK and CDR2 is SYGVNS. The ends lost 2 bases at V and 3 bases at J; junction bases unmatched: 5. In the case of this clonotype: The antigen is unknown.

Whole-study findings and limits: Older individuals had lower TCR beta diversity per million T cells (the decline was roughly linear).

Every sample yielded at least 6 million isolated PBMCs. With a J-beta primer mix and a sample-barcoded 5' primer, a second PCR ran about 7 to 11 cycles. Each of the cDNA molecules was tagged by a template-switch adaptor with 12 random nucleotides. Researchers report that each sample yielded at least 2.5 million CDR3-containing paired-end reads. TCRdb recomputed calls from the 5' RACE reads with MiXCR, one row per CDR3 protein. Altogether roughly 2 million distinct CDR3 sequences are present, just under 50% being singletons, with the ten largest covering about 2.1%. This clonotype originated in a woman in her forties in good health. The rearrangement uses TRBV25-1 and TRBJ1-2; 8 bases match TRBD1. Sequenced input: blood. Here the CDR3 DNA reads TGTGCCAGCAGTGAACCAGGACAGGGAGACTATGGCTACACCTTC. Residues: CASSEPGQGDYGYTF.